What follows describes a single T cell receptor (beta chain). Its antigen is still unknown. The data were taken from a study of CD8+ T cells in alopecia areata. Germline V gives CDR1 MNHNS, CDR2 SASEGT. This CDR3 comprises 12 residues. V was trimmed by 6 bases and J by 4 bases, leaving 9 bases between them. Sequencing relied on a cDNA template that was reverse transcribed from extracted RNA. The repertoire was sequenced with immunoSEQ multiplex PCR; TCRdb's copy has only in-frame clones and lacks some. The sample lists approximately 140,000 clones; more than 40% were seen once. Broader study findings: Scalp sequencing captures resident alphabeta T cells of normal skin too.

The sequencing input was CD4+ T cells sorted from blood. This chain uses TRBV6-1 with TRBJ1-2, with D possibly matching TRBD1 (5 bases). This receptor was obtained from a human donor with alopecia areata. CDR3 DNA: TGTGCCAGCAGGTCCGGGGGCTATGGCTACACCTTC. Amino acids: CASRSGGYGYTF.